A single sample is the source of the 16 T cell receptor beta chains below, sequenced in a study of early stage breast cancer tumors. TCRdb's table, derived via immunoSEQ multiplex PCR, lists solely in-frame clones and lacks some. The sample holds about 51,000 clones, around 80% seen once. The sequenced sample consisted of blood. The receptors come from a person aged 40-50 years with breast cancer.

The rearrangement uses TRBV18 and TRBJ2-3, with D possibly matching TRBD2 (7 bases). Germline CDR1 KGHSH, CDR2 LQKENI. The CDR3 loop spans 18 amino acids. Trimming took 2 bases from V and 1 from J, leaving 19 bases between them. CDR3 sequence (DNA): TGTGCCAGCTCACCAAGACTGATCGGGGGGCAGGGCACAGATACGCAGTATTTT. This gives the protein CASSPRLIGGQGTDTQYF. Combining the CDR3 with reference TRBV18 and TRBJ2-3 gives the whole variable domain NAGVMQNPRHLVRRRGQEARLRCSPMKGHSHVYWYRQLPEEGLKFMVYLQKENIIDESGMPKERFSAEFPKEGPSILRIQQVVRGDSAAYFCASSPRLIGGQGTDTQYFGPGTRLTVL.

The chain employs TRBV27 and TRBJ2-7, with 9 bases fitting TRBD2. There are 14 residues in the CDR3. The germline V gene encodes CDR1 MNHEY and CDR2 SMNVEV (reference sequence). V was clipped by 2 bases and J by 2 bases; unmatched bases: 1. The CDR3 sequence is CASSLAGGPYEQYF. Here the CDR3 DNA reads TGTGCCAGCAGTTTAGCGGGAGGGCCCTACGAGCAGTACTTC.

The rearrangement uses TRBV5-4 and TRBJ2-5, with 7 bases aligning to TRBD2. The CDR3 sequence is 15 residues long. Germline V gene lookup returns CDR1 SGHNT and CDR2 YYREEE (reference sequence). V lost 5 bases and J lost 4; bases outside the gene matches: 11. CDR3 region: CASSSGLGTGETQYF. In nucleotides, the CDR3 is TGTGCCAGCAGTTCTGGACTAGGCACCGGAGAGACCCAGTACTTC.

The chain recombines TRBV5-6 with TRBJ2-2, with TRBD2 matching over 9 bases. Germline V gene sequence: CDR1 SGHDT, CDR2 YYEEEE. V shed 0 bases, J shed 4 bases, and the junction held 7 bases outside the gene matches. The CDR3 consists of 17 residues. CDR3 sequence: CASSLGGGRAGTGELFF. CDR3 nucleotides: TGTGCCAGCAGCTTGGGAGGCGGGAGGGCCGGCACCGGGGAGCTGTTTTTT.

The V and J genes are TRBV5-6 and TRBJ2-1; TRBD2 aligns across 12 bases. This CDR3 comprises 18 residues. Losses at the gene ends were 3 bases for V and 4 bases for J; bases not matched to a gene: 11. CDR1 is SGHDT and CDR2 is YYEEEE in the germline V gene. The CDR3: CASSSRRLAGGGYNEQFF. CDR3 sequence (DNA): TGTGCCAGCAGCTCGAGACGGCTAGCGGGAGGGGGGTACAATGAGCAGTTCTTC. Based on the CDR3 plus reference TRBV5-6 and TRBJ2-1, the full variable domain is DAGVTQSPTHLIKTRGQQVTLRCSPKSGHDTVSWYQQALGQGPQFIFQYYEEEERQRGNFPDRFSGHQFPNYSSELNVNALLLGDSALYLCASSSRRLAGGGYNEQFFGPGTRLTVL.

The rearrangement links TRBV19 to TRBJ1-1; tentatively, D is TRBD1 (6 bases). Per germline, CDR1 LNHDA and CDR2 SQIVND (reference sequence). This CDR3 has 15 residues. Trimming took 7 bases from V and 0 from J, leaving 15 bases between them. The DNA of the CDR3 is TGTGCCAGTATGGATCGGCAGGGGATGAACACTGAAGCTTTCTTT. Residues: CASMDRQGMNTEAFF.

The CDR3: CASSQGCSGRAKGTGELFF. Here the CDR3 DNA reads TGTGCCAGCAGCCAAGGATGTAGCGGGAGGGCCAAAGGCACCGGGGAGCTGTTTTTT. The J gene is TRBJ2-2, the V gene TRBV7-4; TRBD2 matches at 11 bases. From germline, CDR1 is SGHVT and CDR2 SQSDAQ. The V gene end was trimmed by 5 bases and the J gene end by 4 bases; junction bases not matched to a gene: 15. This CDR3 is built from 19 residues.

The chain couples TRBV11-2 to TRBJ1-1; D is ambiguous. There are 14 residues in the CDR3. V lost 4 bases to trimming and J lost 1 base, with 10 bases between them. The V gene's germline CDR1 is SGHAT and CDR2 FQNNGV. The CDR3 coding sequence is TGTGCCAGCAGCTCGGGAACTAGGAACACTGAAGCTTTCTTT. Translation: CASSSGTRNTEAFF.

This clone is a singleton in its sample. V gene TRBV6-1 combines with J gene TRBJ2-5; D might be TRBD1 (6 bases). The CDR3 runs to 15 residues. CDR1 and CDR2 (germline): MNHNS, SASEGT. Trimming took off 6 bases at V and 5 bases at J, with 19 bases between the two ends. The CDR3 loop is CASRPVPGAGETQYF. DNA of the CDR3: TGTGCCAGCAGACCCGTTCCAGGGGCTGGGGAGACCCAGTACTTC.

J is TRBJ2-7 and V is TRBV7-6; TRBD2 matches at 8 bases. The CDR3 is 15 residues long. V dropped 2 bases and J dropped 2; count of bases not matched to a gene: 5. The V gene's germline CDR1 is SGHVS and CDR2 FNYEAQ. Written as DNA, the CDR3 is TGTGCCAGCAGCTTAAGGGCTAGCGGGCCCTACGAGCAGTACTTC. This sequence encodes CASSLRASGPYEQYF.

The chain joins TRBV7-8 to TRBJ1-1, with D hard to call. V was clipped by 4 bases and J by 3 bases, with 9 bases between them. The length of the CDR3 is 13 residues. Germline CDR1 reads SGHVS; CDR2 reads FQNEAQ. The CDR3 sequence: CASSSPRYTEAFF. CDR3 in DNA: TGTGCCAGCAGCTCCCCTCGCTACACTGAAGCTTTCTTT.

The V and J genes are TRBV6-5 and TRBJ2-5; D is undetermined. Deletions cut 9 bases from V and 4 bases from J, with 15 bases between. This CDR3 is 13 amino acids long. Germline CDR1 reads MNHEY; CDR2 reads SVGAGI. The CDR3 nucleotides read TGTGCCAGTTATGGCGGACCCACAGAGACCCAGTACTTC. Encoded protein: CASYGGPTETQYF.

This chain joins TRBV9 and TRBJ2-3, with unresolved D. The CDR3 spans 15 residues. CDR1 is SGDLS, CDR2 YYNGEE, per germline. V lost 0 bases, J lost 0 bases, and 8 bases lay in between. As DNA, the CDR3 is TGTGCCAGCAGCGTAGCCACTACTAGCACAGATACGCAGTATTTT. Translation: CASSVATTSTDTQYF.

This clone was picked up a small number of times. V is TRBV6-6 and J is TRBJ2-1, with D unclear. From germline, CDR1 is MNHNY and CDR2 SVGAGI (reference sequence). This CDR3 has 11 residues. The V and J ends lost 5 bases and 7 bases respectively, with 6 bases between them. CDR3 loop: CASSELNEQFF. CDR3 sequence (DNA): TGTGCCAGCAGTGAACTGAATGAGCAGTTCTTC.

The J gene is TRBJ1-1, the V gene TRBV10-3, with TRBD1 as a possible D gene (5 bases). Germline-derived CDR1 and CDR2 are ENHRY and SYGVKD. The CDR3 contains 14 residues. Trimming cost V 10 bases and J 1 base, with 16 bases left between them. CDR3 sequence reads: CATSPGGENTEAFF. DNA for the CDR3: TGTGCCACCTCGCCGGGGGGAGAGAACACTGAAGCTTTCTTT.

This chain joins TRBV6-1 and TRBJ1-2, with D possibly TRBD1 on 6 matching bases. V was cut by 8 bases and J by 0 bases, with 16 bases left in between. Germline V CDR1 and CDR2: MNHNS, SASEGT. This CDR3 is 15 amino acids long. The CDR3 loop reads CASSPDSHPNYGYTF. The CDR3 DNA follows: TGTGCCAGCTCTCCGGACAGCCACCCTAACTATGGCTACACCTTC.